Below, 3 T cell receptor beta chains from the same sample are listed, as sequenced in a study of CD8 T cells in ankylosing spondylitis (dated by TCRdb to between 2016 and 2019). Library preparation employed 5' RACE. TCRdb lists the instrument as Illumina HiSeq 2500. Using fastp trimming at Q25 and MiXCR clonotype assembly, TCRdb reanalyzed the public sequencing data and kept in-frame beta chains. Under each unique CDR3 protein, matching rows form one entry showing the most common genes and DNA. The sample includes 150,000 to 200,000 distinct CDR3 sequences, with about 13% observed a single time. 16% of the sample is in the top ten clones. Sequencing was carried out using blood, either unsorted or a sorted T cell fraction (not recorded which). These receptors were obtained from a male donor with ankylosing spondylitis or in good health (not recorded which).

This clonotype came up a few times. The gene calls are TRBV5-1 and TRBJ2-7, with 8 bases fitting TRBD1. V lost 4 bases and J lost 3; bases outside the gene matches: 9. There are 15 residues in the CDR3. The germline CDR1 and CDR2 sequences are SGHRS and YFSETQ. This CDR3 is CASSPAGQGGYEQYF. CDR3 nucleotide sequence: TGCGCCAGCAGCCCCGCCGGACAGGGAGGCTACGAGCAGTACTTC.

This clonotype appeared a few times. The chain recombines TRBV30 with TRBJ2-7; D unresolved. Trimming took off 3 bases at V and 4 bases at J, with 13 bases between the two ends. This CDR3 has 13 amino acids. CDR1 GTSNPN and CDR2 SVGIG come from the germline V gene (reference sequence). CDR3 region: CAWRPDPFYEQYF. The CDR3 DNA follows: TGTGCCTGGAGGCCCGACCCTTTTTACGAGCAGTACTTC.

The chain recombines TRBV19 with TRBJ2-3, with 8 bases identical to TRBD2. The length of the CDR3 is 16 residues. Germline V lookup: CDR1 LNHDA, CDR2 SQIVND (reference sequence). J gave up 5 bases and V 5 bases, and 12 bases lay outside the gene matches. As DNA, the CDR3 is TGTGCCAGTAGTGTTGGGACTAGTCCAACCAAAGATACGCAGTATTTT. This encodes CASSVGTSPTKDTQYF.